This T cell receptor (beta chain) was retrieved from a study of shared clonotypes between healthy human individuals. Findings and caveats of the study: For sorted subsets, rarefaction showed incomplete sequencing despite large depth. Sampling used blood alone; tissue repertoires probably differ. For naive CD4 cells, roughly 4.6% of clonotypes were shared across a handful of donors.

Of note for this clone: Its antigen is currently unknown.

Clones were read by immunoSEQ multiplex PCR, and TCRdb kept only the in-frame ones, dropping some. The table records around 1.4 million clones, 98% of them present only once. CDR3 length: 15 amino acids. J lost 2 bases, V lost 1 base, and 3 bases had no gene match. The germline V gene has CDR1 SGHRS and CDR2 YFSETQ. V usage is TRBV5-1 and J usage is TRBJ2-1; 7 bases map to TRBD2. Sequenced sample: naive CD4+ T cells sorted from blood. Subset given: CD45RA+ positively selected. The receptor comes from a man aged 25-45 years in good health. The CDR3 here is CASSLSGGAYNEQFF. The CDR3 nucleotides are TGCGCCAGCAGCTTGTCGGGGGGAGCCTACAATGAGCAGTTCTTC.